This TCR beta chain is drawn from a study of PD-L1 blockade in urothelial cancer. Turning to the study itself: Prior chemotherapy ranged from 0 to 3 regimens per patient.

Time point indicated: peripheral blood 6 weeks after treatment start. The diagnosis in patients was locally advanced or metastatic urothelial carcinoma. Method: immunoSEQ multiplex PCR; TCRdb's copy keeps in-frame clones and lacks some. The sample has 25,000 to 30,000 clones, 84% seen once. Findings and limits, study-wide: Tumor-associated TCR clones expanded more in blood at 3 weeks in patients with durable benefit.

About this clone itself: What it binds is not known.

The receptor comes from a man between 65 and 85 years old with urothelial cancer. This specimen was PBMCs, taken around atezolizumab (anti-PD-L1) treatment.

CDR3 in amino acids: CASSSGQANTDYTF. The DNA for the CDR3 is TGTGCCAGCAGCTCTGGACAGGCGAATACGGACTACACCTTC. The rearrangement links TRBV6-5 to TRBJ1-2; TRBD1 agrees at 7 bases. V shed 6 bases, J shed 10 bases, and the junction held 14 bases outside the gene matches. Germline CDR1 reads MNHEY; CDR2 reads SVGAGI. CDR3 length: 14 residues.